The sequence of this TCR beta chain was determined in a study of blood T cell repertoires in COVID-19. Study-wide context: The United States, Italy and Spain supplied acute and convalescent COVID-19 samples. The analysed material was cDNA or gDNA that came from T cells, B-cell-depleted T cells, or PBMCs.

Looked up from germline, CDR1 is SGHTA and CDR2 is FQGNSA. The CDR3 is 16 amino acids. With 5 bases clipped from V and 5 bases from J, the junction kept 11 bases outside the gene matches. Authors' data handling: Reference gene primer amplification in the assay estimated nucleated cell counts. The table came from immunoSEQ multiplex PCR; TCRdb's copy has only in-frame clones and leaves some out. The V and J calls and clone size were taken over from that table, and D and trimming were inferred from the DNA. The top ten hold 2.5% to 3.5% of the sample, which has roughly 240,000 clones, 70% to 90% seen once.

This chain uses TRBV7-2 with TRBJ2-2; TRBD1 matches at 7 bases. The sequenced sample was peripheral blood. This clonotype was obtained from a woman in her twenties or thirties who had recovered from COVID-19. This chain's CDR3 is CASSLTGTALTGELFF. CDR3 coding DNA: TGTGCCAGCAGCCTCACCGGGACAGCACTAACCGGGGAGCTGTTTTTT.